This record covers a single TCR beta chain. What it recognizes is unknown. The sample comes from a study of blood T cells in healthy people across ages. The trim removed 5 bases at V and 14 bases at J, leaving 6 bases unmatched. This CDR3 comprises 13 residues. Germline loops: CDR1 MDHEN, CDR2 SYDVKM. Study observations and caveats: Strongly correlated with naive T cell percentage was TCR beta diversity. Relative to aged donors, long-lived donors carried more naive CD4+ cells and displayed higher diversity. Any changes in expanded clonotypes were possibly confounded, as donor CMV status remained unknown.

A sample-barcoded 5' primer and a J-beta primer mix were used in a second PCR of roughly 7 to 11 cycles. MiXCR, applied by TCRdb to the 5' RACE reads, yields one record per CDR3 protein. The repertoire holds roughly 1,700,000 distinct CDR3 sequences, under 30% seen once, with 6.5% to 8.5% in the top ten. The genes are TRBV28 and TRBJ2-1, with TRBD2 identical over 13 bases. The clonotype originates from a woman younger than 45 in good health. Sequencing used blood. In DNA, the CDR3 is TGTGCCAGCAGTGTAACCGGGACTAGCGGGGAGTTCTTC. It encodes CASSVTGTSGEFF.